Below are 21 T cell receptor beta chains sequenced from a single sample in a study of cytomegalovirus exposure and HLA in healthy donors. 60 Vbeta and 13 Jbeta primers were used in PCR. Produced via immunoSEQ multiplex PCR; TCRdb's table is partial and in-frame only. This sample yields over 120,000 clones, of which about four fifths are seen a single time; around 4.3% belongs to the top ten. Sequenced sample: PBMCs. The source is a man aged 35 to 55 in good health and CMV-seronegative.

CDR3 coding DNA: TGTGCCAGCAGTTTATCGCAGGTTACCTACGAGCAGTACTTC. Its protein product is CASSLSQVTYEQYF. This sequence joins TRBV27 and TRBJ2-7, with no clear D. The CDR3 runs 14 residues. Germline V gene data show CDR1 as MNHEY and CDR2 as SMNVEV (reference sequence). V was cut by 0 bases and J by 2 bases, with 8 bases left in between.

The chain links TRBV30 to TRBJ2-2; D possibly corresponds to TRBD2 (5 bases). The V end lost 4 bases, the J end lost 7 bases, and 19 bases lay between the germline ends. This CDR3 contains 15 residues. Per the germline V gene, CDR1 is GTSNPN and CDR2 is SVGIG (reference sequence). CDR3 protein: CAWNGSGQKNGELFF. In DNA form, the CDR3 reads TGTGCCTGGAACGGCAGCGGTCAGAAAAACGGGGAGCTGTTTTTT.

This clone was counted a single time. The chain carries TRBV27 and TRBJ1-6; maybe TRBD1 (5 bases). The V and J ends lost 3 bases and 4 bases respectively, with 13 bases between them. Germline CDR1 and CDR2: MNHEY and SMNVEV (reference sequence). This CDR3 contains 16 residues. The CDR3 nucleotides are TGTGCCAGCAGTTTCCTCAGGGCCCCTTATAATTCACCCCTCCACTTT. Its translation: CASSFLRAPYNSPLHF.

This clone was recorded only once. The CDR3 here is CASSQDRGPGYGYTF. CDR3 sequence (DNA): TGTGCCAGCAGCCAAGATAGGGGGCCGGGCTATGGCTACACCTTC. The chain employs TRBV4-2 and TRBJ1-2; 7 bases align to TRBD1. Per the germline V gene, CDR1 is LGHNA and CDR2 is YNFKEQ. V shed 0 bases, J shed 4 bases, and the junction held 5 bases outside the gene matches. The CDR3 has 15 amino acids.

The chain is built from TRBV15 and TRBJ1-5; D is possibly TRBD1 (5 bases). CDR3 length: 14 residues. Trimming shortened V by 6 bases and J by 0 bases, and 9 bases separated the two germline ends. Per the germline V gene, CDR1 is LNHNV and CDR2 is YYDKDF (reference sequence). DNA of the CDR3: TGTGCCACCAGGCGGAGGGGTAGCAATCAGCCCCAGCATTTT. Its protein is CATRRRGSNQPQHF.

The V and J genes are TRBV4-1 and TRBJ1-1; a weak D match, TRBD1 (5 bases). V gave up 1 base and J gave up 5 bases, with 11 bases separating them. The CDR3 extends over 14 amino acids. CDR1 and CDR2 (germline): MGHRA, YSYEKL. The DNA for the CDR3 is TGCGCCAGCAGCCAAGTTGACAGCTGGACTGAAGCTTTCTTT. It translates to CASSQVDSWTEAFF.

A few counts support this clone. V gene TRBV6-5 combines with J gene TRBJ2-7, with 8 bases aligning to TRBD2. In germline, CDR1 is MNHEY, CDR2 SVGAGI. The trim removed 0 bases at V and 2 bases at J, leaving 0 bases unmatched. This CDR3 comprises 14 residues. For the CDR3, the DNA is TGTGCCAGCAGTTACTCGACTAGCGCCTACGAGCAGTACTTC. Amino acids: CASSYSTSAYEQYF.

This clone was counted a few times. The chain recombines TRBV7-3 with TRBJ2-1; 12 nucleotides line up with TRBD2. After removal of 5 bases from V and 9 bases from J, the junction contained 5 bases not matched to a gene. CDR3 length: 14 residues. Germline values: CDR1 SGHTA, CDR2 FQGTGA. The CDR3: CASSLAGGPLEQFF. DNA for the CDR3: TGTGCCAGCAGCCTAGCGGGGGGGCCGCTTGAGCAGTTCTTC.

This sequence joins TRBV7-3 and TRBJ2-2, with D possibly TRBD1 on 5 matching bases. V lost 2 bases, J lost 6 bases, and 10 bases lay in between. The germline gives CDR1 SGHTA, CDR2 FQGTGA. This CDR3 is 14 amino acids long. The CDR3 DNA follows: TGTGCCAGCAGCTTAGGCAGGGCACCCGGGGAGCTGTTTTTT. Translated: CASSLGRAPGELFF. The variable domain in full, completed from reference TRBV7-3 and TRBJ2-2, reads GAGVSQTPSNKVTEKGKYVELRCDPISGHTALYWYRQSLGQGPEFLIYFQGTGAADDSGLPNDRFFAVRPEGSVSTLKIQRTERGDSAVYLCASSLGRAPGELFFGEGSRLTVL.

The genes are TRBV29-1 and TRBJ2-5, with D perhaps TRBD1 (6 bases). CDR3 length: 14 residues. V was trimmed by 6 bases and J by 0 bases, leaving 14 bases between them. Germline assignment: CDR1 SQVTM and CDR2 ANQGSEA. CDR3 nucleotide sequence: TGCAGCGTCGACGAGACAGGTCACCAAGAGACCCAGTACTTC. As protein: CSVDETGHQETQYF.

A single count supports this clone. The rearrangement joins TRBV6-6 to TRBJ2-3, with 7 bases lining up with TRBD2. The CDR3 is made up of 16 amino acids. The junction had 9 bases not matched to a gene; V was cut back by 0 bases and J by 6 bases. CDR1 is MNHNY and CDR2 is SVGAGI in the germline V gene (reference sequence). As DNA, the CDR3 is TGTGCCAGCAGTTACTCGATCGGGACTATCACGGATACGCAGTATTTT. Protein: CASSYSIGTITDTQYF.

With regard to this clone: One end of the junction does not line up with germline, which may come from a read error. The chain couples TRBV7-7 to TRBJ2-3; TRBD2 agrees at 9 bases. The CDR3 consists of 18 residues. Germline-derived CDR1 and CDR2 are SSHAT and FNYEAQ (reference sequence). The CDR3 is CASSESNRRGGATDTQYF. The CDR3 DNA sequence: TGTGCTAGCAGCGAATCAAACAGACGCGGGGGGGCGACAGATACGCAGTATTTT.

The gene calls are TRBV28 and TRBJ1-1, with 8 bases aligning to TRBD1. The CDR3 runs to 14 residues. The V gene's germline CDR1 is MDHEN and CDR2 SYDVKM. The trim removed 8 bases at V and 5 bases at J, leaving 10 bases unmatched. The CDR3 region is CASGLDRGTTEAFF. CDR3 coding DNA: TGTGCCAGCGGACTCGACAGGGGAACAACTGAAGCTTTCTTT. The complete variable domain, with remaining parts taken from reference TRBV28 and TRBJ1-1, reads DVKVTQSSRYLVKRTGEKVFLECVQDMDHENMFWYRQDPGLGLRLIYFSYDVKMKEKGDIPEGYSVSREKKERFSLILESASTNQTSMYLCASGLDRGTTEAFFGQGTRLTVV.

V gene TRBV6-1 combines with J gene TRBJ2-7; a weak D match, TRBD2 (6 bases). This CDR3 is built from 14 residues. Looked up from germline, CDR1 is MNHNS and CDR2 is SASEGT. V was cut by 4 bases and J by 2 bases, with 12 bases left in between. CDR3 sequence (DNA): TGTGCCAGCAGTGCCCCGACGGGGGCCTACGAGCAGTACTTC. This encodes CASSAPTGAYEQYF.

This clone was counted once. The chain carries TRBV2 and TRBJ1-5, with 9 bases matching TRBD1. The germline gives CDR1 SNHLY, CDR2 FYNNEI. CDR3 length equals 16 residues. V lost 5 bases to trimming and J lost 6 bases; unmatched junction nucleotides: 11. CDR3 coding DNA: TGTGCCAGCAGTACCTCGGGGACAGGGCGGAGTCAGCCCCAGCATTTT. This gives the protein CASSTSGTGRSQPQHF.

The chain is built from TRBV5-1 and TRBJ2-2; TRBD2 might be the D (5 bases). Trimming cost V 0 bases and J 1 base, with 7 bases left between them. This CDR3 region has 15 residues. The germline CDR1 and CDR2 sequences are SGHRS and YFSETQ. The CDR3 region has the DNA TGCGCCAGCAGCTTGGCCGCGGGGAACACCGGGGAGCTGTTTTTT. Translated: CASSLAAGNTGELFF. The full variable domain, in which reference TRBV5-1 and TRBJ2-2 provide the parts outside the CDR3, is KAGVTQTPRYLIKTRGQQVTLSCSPISGHRSVSWYQQTPGQGLQFLFEYFSETQRNKGNFPGRFSGRQFSNSRSEMNVSTLELGDSALYLCASSLAAGNTGELFFGEGSRLTVL.

This clone was counted a single time. The rearrangement uses TRBV7-9 and TRBJ2-3, with 8 bases matching TRBD1. Germline V gives CDR1 SEHNR, CDR2 FQNEAQ (reference sequence). The CDR3 has 14 residues. V trimming: 5 bases; J trimming: 3 bases; junction bases outside the gene matches: 4. CDR3 region: CASSPQGETDTQYF. CDR3 in DNA: TGTGCCAGCAGCCCACAGGGGGAGACAGATACGCAGTATTTT.

The chain employs TRBV7-8 and TRBJ2-7, with D possibly being TRBD2 (6 bases). V lost 3 bases and J 0 bases, leaving 12 bases between the germline ends. CDR1 and CDR2 (germline): SGHVS, FQNEAQ. The CDR3 has 15 residues. Here the CDR3 DNA reads TGTGCCAGCAGCTTGATAGCGGACCTCTCCTACGAGCAGTACTTC. Translated, it gives CASSLIADLSYEQYF.

The J gene is TRBJ1-2, the V gene TRBV29-1, with TRBD1 matching 8 bases. The CDR3 is made up of 12 amino acids. The germline CDR1 and CDR2 sequences are SQVTM and ANQGSEA. Trimming took 4 bases from V and 2 from J; bases not matched to a gene: 0. CDR3 in amino acids: CSVGQGNYGYTF. The CDR3 DNA follows: TGCAGCGTTGGACAGGGGAACTATGGCTACACCTTC.

The V and J genes are TRBV29-1 and TRBJ1-5; no definite D call. This CDR3 spans 15 amino acids. The germline V and J ends were trimmed by 6 bases and 3 bases, with 18 bases remaining between them. Germline V gene sequence: CDR1 SQVTM, CDR2 ANQGSEA. The CDR3: CSVGYQRENNQPQHF. CDR3 nucleotide sequence: TGCAGCGTCGGCTACCAAAGGGAGAACAATCAGCCCCAGCATTTT.

The chain recombines TRBV6-1 with TRBJ1-2; 7 bases are a match to TRBD1. Germline CDR1 is MNHNS and CDR2 is SASEGT. The CDR3 covers 15 residues. The V segment lost 7 bases and the J segment 0 bases; nucleotides outside the gene matches: 8. CDR3 coding DNA: TGTGCCAGCAACCCGGGACAGTTAGCTAACTATGGCTACACCTTC. Its translation is CASNPGQLANYGYTF.